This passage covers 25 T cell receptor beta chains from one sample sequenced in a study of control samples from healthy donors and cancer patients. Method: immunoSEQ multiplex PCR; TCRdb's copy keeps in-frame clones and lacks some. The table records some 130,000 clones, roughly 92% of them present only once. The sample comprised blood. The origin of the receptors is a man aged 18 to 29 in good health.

This CDR3 is CASSESGGGTDTQYF. For the CDR3, the DNA is TGTGCCAGCAGTGAGAGCGGGGGGGGCACAGATACGCAGTATTTT. The J gene is TRBJ2-3, the V gene TRBV6-4, with TRBD2 matching over 10 bases. The CDR3 totals 15 residues. V trimming: 3 bases; J trimming: 1 base; junction bases outside the gene matches: 1. Germline loops: CDR1 MRHNA, CDR2 SNTAGT.

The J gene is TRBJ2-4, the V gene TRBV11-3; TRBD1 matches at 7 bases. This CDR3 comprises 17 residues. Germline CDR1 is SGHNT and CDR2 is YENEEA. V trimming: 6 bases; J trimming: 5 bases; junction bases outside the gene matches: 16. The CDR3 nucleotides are TGTGCCAGCAGTTTACCCTATTGGACAGGTTCACAAAACATTCAGTACTTC. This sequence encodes CASSLPYWTGSQNIQYF.

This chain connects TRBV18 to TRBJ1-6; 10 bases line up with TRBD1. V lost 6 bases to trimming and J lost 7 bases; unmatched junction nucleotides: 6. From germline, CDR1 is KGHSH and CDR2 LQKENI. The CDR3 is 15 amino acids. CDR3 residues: CASSTGGEGNSPLHF. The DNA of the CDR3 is TGTGCCAGCTCGACAGGGGGCGAGGGCAATTCACCCCTCCACTTT.

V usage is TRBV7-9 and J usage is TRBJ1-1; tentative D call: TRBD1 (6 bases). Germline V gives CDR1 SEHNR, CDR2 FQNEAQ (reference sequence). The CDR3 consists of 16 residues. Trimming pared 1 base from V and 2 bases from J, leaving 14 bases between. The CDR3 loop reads CASSLGIRGLNTEAFF. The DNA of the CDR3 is TGTGCCAGCAGCTTAGGAATCCGGGGGCTCAACACTGAAGCTTTCTTT. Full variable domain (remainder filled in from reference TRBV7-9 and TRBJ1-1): DTGVSQNPRHKITKRGQNVTFRCDPISEHNRLYWYRQTLGQGPEFLTYFQNEAQLEKSRLLSDRFSAERPKGSFSTLEIQRTEQGDSAMYLCASSLGIRGLNTEAFFGQGTRLTVV.

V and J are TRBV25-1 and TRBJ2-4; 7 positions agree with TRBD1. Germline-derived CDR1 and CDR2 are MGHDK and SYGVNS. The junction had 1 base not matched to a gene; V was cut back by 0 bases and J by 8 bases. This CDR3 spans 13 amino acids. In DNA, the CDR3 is TGTGCCAGCAGTGAATACGACAGGGACATTCAGTACTTC. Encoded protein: CASSEYDRDIQYF.

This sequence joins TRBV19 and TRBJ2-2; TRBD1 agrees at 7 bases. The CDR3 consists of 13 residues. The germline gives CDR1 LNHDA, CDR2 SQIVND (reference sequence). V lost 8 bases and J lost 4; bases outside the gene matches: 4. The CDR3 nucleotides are TGTGCCAGTGAGGACAGGTTCACCGGGGAGCTGTTTTTT. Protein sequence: CASEDRFTGELFF.

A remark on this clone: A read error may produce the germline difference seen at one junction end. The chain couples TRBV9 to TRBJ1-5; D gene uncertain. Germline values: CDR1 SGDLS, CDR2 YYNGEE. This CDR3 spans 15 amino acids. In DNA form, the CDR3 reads TGTGCCAGCAGCGATTGTATGAGTGAGCAATCAGCCCCAGCATTT. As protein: CASSDCMSEQSAPAF.

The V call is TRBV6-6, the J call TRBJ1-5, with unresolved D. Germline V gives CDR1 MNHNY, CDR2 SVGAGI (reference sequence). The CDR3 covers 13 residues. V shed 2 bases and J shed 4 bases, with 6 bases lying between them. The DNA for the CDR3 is TGTGCCAGCAGTTACGGCAGAAATCAGCCCCAGCATTTT. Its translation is CASSYGRNQPQHF.

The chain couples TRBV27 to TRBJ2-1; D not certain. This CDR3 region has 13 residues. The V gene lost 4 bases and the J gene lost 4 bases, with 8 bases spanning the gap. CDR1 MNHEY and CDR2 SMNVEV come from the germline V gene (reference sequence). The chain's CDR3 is CASSSPVYNEQFF. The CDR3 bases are TGTGCCAGCAGTTCCCCGGTTTACAATGAGCAGTTCTTC.

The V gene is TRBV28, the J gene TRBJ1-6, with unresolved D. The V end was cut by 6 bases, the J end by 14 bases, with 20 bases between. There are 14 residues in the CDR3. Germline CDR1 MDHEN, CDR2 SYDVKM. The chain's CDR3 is CASSPDERLGALHF. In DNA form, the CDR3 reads TGTGCCAGCAGCCCCGATGAGCGCCTCGGGGCCCTCCACTTT.

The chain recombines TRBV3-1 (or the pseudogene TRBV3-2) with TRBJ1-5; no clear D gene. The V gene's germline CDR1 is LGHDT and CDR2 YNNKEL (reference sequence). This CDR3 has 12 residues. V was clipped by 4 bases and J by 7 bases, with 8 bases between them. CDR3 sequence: CASSPGGQPQHF. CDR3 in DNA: TGTGCCAGCAGCCCCGGAGGACAGCCCCAGCATTTT.

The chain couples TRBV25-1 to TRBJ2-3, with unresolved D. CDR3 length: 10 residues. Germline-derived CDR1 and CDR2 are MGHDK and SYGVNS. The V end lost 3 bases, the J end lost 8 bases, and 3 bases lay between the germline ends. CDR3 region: CASSDGTQYF. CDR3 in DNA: TGTGCCAGCAGTGACGGTACGCAGTATTTT.

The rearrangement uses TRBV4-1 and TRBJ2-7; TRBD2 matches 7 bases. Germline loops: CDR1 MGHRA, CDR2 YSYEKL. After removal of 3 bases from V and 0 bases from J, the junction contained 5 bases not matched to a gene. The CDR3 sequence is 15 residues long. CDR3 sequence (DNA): TGCGCCAGCAGCCAGCGAGCGGGGCCCTCCTACGAGCAGTACTTC. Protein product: CASSQRAGPSYEQYF.

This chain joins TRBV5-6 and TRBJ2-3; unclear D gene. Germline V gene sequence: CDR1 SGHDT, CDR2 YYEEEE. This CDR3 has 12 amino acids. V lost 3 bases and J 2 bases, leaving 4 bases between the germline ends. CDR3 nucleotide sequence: TGTGCCAGCAGCTCTATCACAGATACGCAGTATTTT. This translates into CASSSITDTQYF.

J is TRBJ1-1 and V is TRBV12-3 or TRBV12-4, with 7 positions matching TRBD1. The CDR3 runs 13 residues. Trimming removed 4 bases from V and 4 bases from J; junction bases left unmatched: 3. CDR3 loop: CASSWAGGTEAFF. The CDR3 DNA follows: TGTGCCAGCAGTTGGGCAGGGGGCACTGAAGCTTTCTTT.

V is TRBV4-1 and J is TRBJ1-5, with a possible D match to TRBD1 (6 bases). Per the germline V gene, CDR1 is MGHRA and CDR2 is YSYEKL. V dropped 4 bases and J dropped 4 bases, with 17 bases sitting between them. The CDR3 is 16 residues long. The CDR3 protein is CASSLHQGRRNQPQHF. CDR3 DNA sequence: TGCGCCAGCAGCCTTCATCAGGGGAGACGGAATCAGCCCCAGCATTTT.

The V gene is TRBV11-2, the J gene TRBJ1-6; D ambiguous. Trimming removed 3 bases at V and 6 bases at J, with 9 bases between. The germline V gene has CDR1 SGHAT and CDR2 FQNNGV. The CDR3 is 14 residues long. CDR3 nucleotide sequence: TGTGCCAGCAGCTTTAGCCAGTTTAATTCACCCCTCCACTTT. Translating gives CASSFSQFNSPLHF.

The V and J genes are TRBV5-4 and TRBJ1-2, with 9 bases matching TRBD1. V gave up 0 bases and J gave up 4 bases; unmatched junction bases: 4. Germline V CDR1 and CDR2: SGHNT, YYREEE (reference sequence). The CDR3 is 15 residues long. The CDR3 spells CASSLDGQGFYGYTF. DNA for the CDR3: TGTGCCAGCAGCTTGGACGGACAGGGGTTCTATGGCTACACCTTC.

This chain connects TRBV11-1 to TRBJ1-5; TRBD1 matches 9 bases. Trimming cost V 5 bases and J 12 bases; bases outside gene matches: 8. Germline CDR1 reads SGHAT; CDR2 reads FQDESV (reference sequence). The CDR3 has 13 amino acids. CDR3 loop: CASSLQDRGSQHF. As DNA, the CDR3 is TGTGCCAGCAGCCTCCAGGACAGGGGTAGCCAGCATTTT.

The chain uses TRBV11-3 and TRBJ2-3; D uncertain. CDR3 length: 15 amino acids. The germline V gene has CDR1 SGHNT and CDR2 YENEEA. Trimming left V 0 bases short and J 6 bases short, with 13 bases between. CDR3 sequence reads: CASSLDYKGSDTQYF. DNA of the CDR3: TGTGCCAGCAGCTTAGATTATAAGGGCTCTGATACGCAGTATTTT.

The CDR3 nucleotides read TGTGCCAGCAGCTCTATGCAGGTGGGCTATGGCTACACCTTC. Amino acids: CASSSMQVGYGYTF. The V gene is TRBV9, the J gene TRBJ1-2, with unresolved D. The V and J ends lost 4 bases and 4 bases respectively, with 14 bases between them. Germline V gene sequence: CDR1 SGDLS, CDR2 YYNGEE. The CDR3 spans 14 residues. Combining the CDR3 with reference TRBV9 and TRBJ1-2 gives the whole variable domain DSGVTQTPKHLITATGQRVTLRCSPRSGDLSVYWYQQSLDQGLQFLIQYYNGEERAKGNILERFSAQQFPDLHSELNLSSLELGDSALYFCASSSMQVGYGYTFGSGTRLTVV.

The CDR3 sequence is CASSAQLSGAIQYF. The CDR3 nucleotides read TGTGCCAGCAGCGCCCAACTTAGCGGGGCTATTCAGTACTTC. The chain recombines TRBV9 with TRBJ2-4, with 8 positions matching TRBD2. After removal of 3 bases from V and 10 bases from J, the junction contained 9 bases not matched to a gene. This CDR3 has 14 residues. The germline CDR1 and CDR2 sequences are SGDLS and YYNGEE.

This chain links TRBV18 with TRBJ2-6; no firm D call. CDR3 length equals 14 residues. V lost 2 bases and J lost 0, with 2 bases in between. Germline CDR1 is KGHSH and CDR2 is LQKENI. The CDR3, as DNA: TGTGCCAGCTCACCAGGCTCTGGGGCCAACGTCCTGACTTTC. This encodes CASSPGSGANVLTF.

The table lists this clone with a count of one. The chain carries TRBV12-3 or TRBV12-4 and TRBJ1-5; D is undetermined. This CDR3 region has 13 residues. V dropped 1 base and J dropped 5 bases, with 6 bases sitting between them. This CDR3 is CASSLGWDQPQHF. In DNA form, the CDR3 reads TGTGCCAGCAGTTTAGGGTGGGATCAGCCCCAGCATTTT.

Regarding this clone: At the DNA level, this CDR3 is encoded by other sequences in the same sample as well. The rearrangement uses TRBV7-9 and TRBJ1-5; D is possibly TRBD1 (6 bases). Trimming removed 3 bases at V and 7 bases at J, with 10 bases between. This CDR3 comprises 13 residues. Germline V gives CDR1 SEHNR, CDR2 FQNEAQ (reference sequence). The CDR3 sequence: CASSLGGSQPQHF. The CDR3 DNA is TGTGCCAGCAGCTTGGGGGGCAGCCAGCCCCAGCATTTT.